The 25 T cell receptor beta chains given below trace back to one sample, sequenced in a study of cytomegalovirus exposure and HLA in healthy donors. In the PCR, 60 Vbeta and 13 Jbeta primers were used. TCRdb's table, derived via immunoSEQ multiplex PCR, lists solely in-frame clones and lacks some. The sample carries 90,000 to 120,000 clones, around 10% recorded once. Material: PBMCs. These receptors all come from a man aged 40-50 years in good health and CMV-seropositive.

This clone was counted between two and nine times. CDR3 loop: CSVLGLAGPNEQFF. DNA of the CDR3: TGCAGCGTTTTAGGACTAGCGGGTCCCAATGAGCAGTTCTTC. V usage is TRBV29-1 and J usage is TRBJ2-1; TRBD2 aligns across 11 bases. This CDR3 spans 14 amino acids. The germline gives CDR1 SQVTM, CDR2 ANQGSEA. Trimming removed 5 bases from V and 6 bases from J; junction bases left unmatched: 6.

The J gene is TRBJ1-5, the V gene TRBV6-1; perhaps TRBD1 as D (5 bases). The V and J ends lost 2 bases and 0 bases respectively, with 14 bases between them. Per germline, CDR1 MNHNS and CDR2 SASEGT. This CDR3 is 17 amino acids long. The CDR3 sequence: CASSESRAGRSNQPQHF. CDR3 coding DNA: TGTGCCAGCAGTGAAAGTAGGGCAGGGCGTAGCAATCAGCCCCAGCATTTT.

The V gene is TRBV27, the J gene TRBJ2-1; tentatively, D is TRBD2 (5 bases). Germline CDR1 and CDR2: MNHEY and SMNVEV (reference sequence). This CDR3 contains 12 residues. The CDR3 DNA follows: TGTGAGGCCGGGAACCCCTACAATGAGCAGTTCTTC. This encodes CEAGNPYNEQFF.

This clone turned up a few times. At one of its ends the junction is not consistent with the germline gene, which may arise from a read error. The rearrangement joins TRBV18 to TRBJ2-7; tentative D call: TRBD2 (5 bases). This CDR3 spans 15 amino acids. Germline loops: CDR1 KGHSH, CDR2 LQKENI. CDR3 bases: TGTGCCAGCTCCCCACCTAATTATTTTGCGGGCGAGCAGTACTTC. Its translation: CASSPPNYFAGEQYF.

The V and J genes are TRBV9 and TRBJ2-7; 9 nucleotides align to TRBD1. From germline, CDR1 is SGDLS and CDR2 YYNGEE. Germline trimming cut 4 bases from V and 6 bases from J; bases unmatched to any gene: 23. The CDR3 length is 19 residues. CDR3 in DNA: TGTGCCAGCAGCACGGGACAGGGACTATCCCCCCGCCAAGCAGGCGAGCAGTACTTC. The encoded protein is CASSTGQGLSPRQAGEQYF.

This clone was seen only a few times. The rearrangement links TRBV11-2 to TRBJ1-2, with D possibly being TRBD1 (5 bases). The CDR3 runs 12 residues. Germline CDR1 and CDR2: SGHAT and FQNNGV. The V gene lost 4 bases and the J gene lost 8 bases, with 11 bases spanning the gap. The CDR3 protein is CASSYGDFGYTF. The CDR3 DNA follows: TGTGCCAGCAGCTACGGGGACTTCGGCTACACCTTC. The full variable domain, with the rest looked up from reference TRBV11-2 and TRBJ1-2, is EAGVAQSPRYKIIEKRQSVAFWCNPISGHATLYWYQQILGQGPKLLIQFQNNGVVDDSQLPKDRFSAERLKGVDSTLKIQPAKLEDSAVYLCASSYGDFGYTFGSGTRLTVV.

The chain recombines TRBV28 with TRBJ1-2, with D possibly TRBD1 on 5 matching bases. The V end lost 3 bases, the J end lost 7 bases, and 12 bases lay between the germline ends. Germline-derived CDR1 and CDR2 are MDHEN and SYDVKM. The CDR3 spans 13 residues. CDR3 residues: CASSFLQESGYTF. The CDR3, as DNA: TGTGCCAGCAGTTTTTTACAGGAGAGTGGCTACACCTTC.

This clone appeared a few times. This rearrangement joins TRBV19 to TRBJ2-7; TRBD2 aligns across 7 bases. CDR1 is LNHDA and CDR2 is SQIVND in the germline V gene (reference sequence). The CDR3 is 14 amino acids. The trim removed 3 bases at V and 4 bases at J, leaving 6 bases unmatched. The CDR3 protein is CASSIASGEYEQYF. In nucleotides, the CDR3 is TGTGCCAGTAGTATTGCCAGCGGGGAATACGAGCAGTACTTC.

CDR3 sequence (DNA): TGTGCCAGTAGTATTGAACAGCTTGGAGGAAGCAATCAGCCCCAGCATTTT. It encodes CASSIEQLGGSNQPQHF. The chain carries TRBV19 and TRBJ1-5; no reliable D call. Germline V gene sequence: CDR1 LNHDA, CDR2 SQIVND (reference sequence). This CDR3 contains 17 residues. The V end was cut by 3 bases, the J end by 1 base, with 16 bases between.

This clone was seen a few times. The chain joins TRBV7-9 to TRBJ1-1, with unresolved D. Trimming shortened V by 3 bases and J by 1 base, and 6 bases separated the two germline ends. Germline V gene data show CDR1 as SEHNR and CDR2 as FQNEAQ (reference sequence). The CDR3 runs to 13 residues. CDR3 DNA: TGTGCCAGCAGCTTCGCGGAGAACACTGAAGCTTTCTTT. Protein sequence: CASSFAENTEAFF.

This sequence joins TRBV29-1 and TRBJ2-7; possible D gene TRBD1, 6 bases. V was shortened by 4 bases and J by 9 bases, with 22 bases between the two germline ends. CDR1 is SQVTM and CDR2 is ANQGSEA in the germline V gene. The CDR3 extends over 14 amino acids. CDR3 sequence: CSVVLRDTSFGQYF. In nucleotides, the CDR3 is TGCAGCGTTGTCCTCCGGGACACGTCTTTTGGGCAGTACTTC.

This sequence joins TRBV6-6 and TRBJ2-7, with D maybe TRBD1 (5 bases). This CDR3 comprises 13 residues. The V end was cut by 7 bases, the J end by 6 bases, with 16 bases between. Germline V gene sequence: CDR1 MNHNY, CDR2 SVGAGI (reference sequence). The chain's CDR3 is CASNRLGLTEQYF. The DNA of the CDR3 is TGTGCCAGCAACCGTCTGGGGCTTACCGAGCAGTACTTC.

This clone has just a few counts. The chain has TRBV7-3 and TRBJ2-1, with 11 positions matching TRBD2. V lost 4 bases and J lost 0; bases outside the gene matches: 8. This CDR3 is 18 amino acids long. In germline, CDR1 is SGHTA, CDR2 FQGTGA. CDR3 sequence: CASSSGTSGSSSYNEQFF. CDR3 sequence (DNA): TGTGCCAGCAGCTCCGGGACTAGCGGCTCGAGCTCCTACAATGAGCAGTTCTTC.

The sample holds a few counts of this clone. This rearrangement joins TRBV7-2 to TRBJ2-1; D is ambiguous. The CDR3 sequence is 15 residues long. In germline, CDR1 is SGHTA, CDR2 FQGNSA. Trimming took 1 base from V and 7 from J, leaving 14 bases between them. CDR3 sequence reads: CASSLDGVFRNEQFF. As DNA, the CDR3 is TGTGCCAGCAGCTTAGACGGTGTATTTCGAAATGAGCAGTTCTTC.

The chain couples TRBV2 to TRBJ2-1; 7 bases fit TRBD2. Germline CDR1 reads SNHLY; CDR2 reads FYNNEI. The CDR3 spans 15 residues. V lost 6 bases to trimming and J lost 0 bases; unmatched junction nucleotides: 5. This chain's CDR3 is CASRNRGSSYNEQFF. The CDR3 bases are TGTGCCAGCAGGAACCGCGGGAGCTCCTACAATGAGCAGTTCTTC.

The J gene is TRBJ2-2, the V gene TRBV6-4; the D gene is possibly TRBD2 (5 bases). Trimming left V 5 bases short and J 7 bases short, with 17 bases between. The CDR3 has 15 amino acids. CDR1 and CDR2 (germline): MRHNA, SNTAGT. The CDR3 loop reads CASSPEGLASGELFF. DNA for the CDR3: TGTGCCAGCAGTCCTGAAGGGCTAGCAAGCGGGGAGCTGTTTTTT.

This clone has only a few counts. V is TRBV10-3 and J is TRBJ2-1, with TRBD2 matching 11 bases. This CDR3 has 14 amino acids. Germline trimming cut 2 bases from V and 6 bases from J; bases unmatched to any gene: 0. Germline V gene data show CDR1 as ENHRY and CDR2 as SYGVKD. The CDR3 here is CAISETSGSNEQFF. The CDR3 DNA reads as TGTGCCATCAGTGAGACTAGCGGGAGCAATGAGCAGTTCTTC.

The V and J genes are TRBV11-2 and TRBJ2-1, with TRBD1 matching 8 bases. Germline V gene lookup returns CDR1 SGHAT and CDR2 FQNNGV. The CDR3 loop spans 16 amino acids. After removal of 5 bases from V and 2 bases from J, the junction contained 8 bases not matched to a gene. The CDR3 sequence: CASSPSGGGAYNEQFF. The CDR3 DNA reads TGTGCCAGCAGCCCCTCAGGGGGCGGGGCCTACAATGAGCAGTTCTTC.

This clone was recorded a few times. This rearrangement joins TRBV13 to TRBJ1-2, with 12 bases that match TRBD1. V was clipped by 5 bases and J by 5 bases; unmatched bases: 12. The CDR3 is 17 residues long. CDR1 is PRHDT and CDR2 is FYEKMQ in the germline V gene (reference sequence). The CDR3 DNA follows: TGTGCCAGCAGCGACCGGGACAGGGGGCAAAAAGTATATGGCTACACCTTC. Translated, it gives CASSDRDRGQKVYGYTF.

This clone has only a few counts. The chain employs TRBV5-6 and TRBJ1-4, with 8 bases identical to TRBD1. CDR3 size: 16 residues. CDR1 SGHDT and CDR2 YYEEEE come from the germline V gene. Losses at the gene ends were 4 bases for V and 0 bases for J; bases not matched to a gene: 5. CDR3 in amino acids: CASSQRQGSTNEKLFF. In DNA form, the CDR3 reads TGTGCCAGCAGCCAAAGACAGGGGTCAACTAATGAAAAACTGTTTTTT.

This clone has ten or more counts. The chain couples TRBV6-5 to TRBJ2-5; TRBD1 matches at 7 bases. The CDR3 length is 12 residues. Germline lookup yields CDR1 MNHEY and CDR2 SVGAGI. The J segment lost 5 bases and the V segment lost 6 bases, leaving 3 bases of the junction unmatched. CDR3 protein: CASRTGYETQYF. In nucleotides, the CDR3 is TGTGCCAGCAGGACAGGGTATGAGACCCAGTACTTC.

This clone was detected a few times. This chain joins TRBV29-1 and TRBJ2-5; 16 bases map to TRBD2. The J call may be incorrect, as the DNA end agrees better with TRBJ2-7. The CDR3 is made up of 15 amino acids. Germline V lookup: CDR1 SQVTM, CDR2 ANQGSEA. Written as DNA, the CDR3 is TGCAGCGTCGCGGGACTAGCGGGAGGGTCCTACGAGCAGTACTTC. It is translated as CSVAGLAGGSYEQYF.

The chain is built from TRBV9 and TRBJ2-3, with D possibly being TRBD1 (6 bases). The CDR3 runs 16 residues. Germline V gene lookup returns CDR1 SGDLS and CDR2 YYNGEE. Between the trimmed V and J ends, which lost 3 bases and 0 bases, there was a span of 14 bases. This chain's CDR3 is CASSGPKGQSTDTQYF. DNA for the CDR3: TGTGCCAGCAGCGGACCCAAAGGACAGAGCACAGATACGCAGTATTTT.

This chain links TRBV21-1 with TRBJ2-1; the table's D call, TRBD2, has no DNA check behind it. TRBV21-1 is designated a pseudogene. This CDR3 is 17 amino acids long. This CDR3 reads CASSNGLCGRAGNEQFF. The CDR3 DNA follows: TGTGCCAGCAGCAACGGCTTATGCGGGAGGGCCGGAAATGAGCAGTTCTTC.

This clone was detected only a few times. V is TRBV6-5 and J is TRBJ2-3; 7 bases are shared with TRBD2. Germline loops: CDR1 MNHEY, CDR2 SVGAGI. Unmatched junction bases numbered 3, after V lost 0 bases and J lost 0 bases. The CDR3 spans 16 residues. The CDR3 bases are TGTGCCAGCAGTTACTCACTAGCGCCGAGCACAGATACGCAGTATTTT. This encodes CASSYSLAPSTDTQYF.